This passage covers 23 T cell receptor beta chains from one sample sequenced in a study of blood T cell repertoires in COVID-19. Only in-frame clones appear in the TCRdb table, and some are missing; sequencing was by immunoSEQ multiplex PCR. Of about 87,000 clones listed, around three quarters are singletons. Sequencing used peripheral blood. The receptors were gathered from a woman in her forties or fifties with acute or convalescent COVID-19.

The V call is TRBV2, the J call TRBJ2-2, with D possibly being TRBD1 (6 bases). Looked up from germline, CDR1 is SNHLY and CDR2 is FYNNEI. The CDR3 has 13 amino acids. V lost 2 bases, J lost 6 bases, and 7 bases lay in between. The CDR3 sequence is CASSETGSGELFF. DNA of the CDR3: TGTGCCAGCAGTGAAACAGGGTCCGGGGAGCTGTTTTTT.

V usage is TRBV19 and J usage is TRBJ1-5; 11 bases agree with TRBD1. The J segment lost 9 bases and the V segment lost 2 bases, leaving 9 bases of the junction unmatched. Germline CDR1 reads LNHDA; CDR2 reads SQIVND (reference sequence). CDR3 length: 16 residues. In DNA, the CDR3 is TGTGCCAGTAGTATAAAGGGACAGGGGGATGGGAGGCCCCAGCATTTT. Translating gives CASSIKGQGDGRPQHF.

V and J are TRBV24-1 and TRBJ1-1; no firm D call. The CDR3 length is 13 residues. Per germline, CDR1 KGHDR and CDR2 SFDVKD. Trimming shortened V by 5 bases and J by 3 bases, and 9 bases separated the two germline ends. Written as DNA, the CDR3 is TGTGCCACCAGTGGAGGCGGGTACACTGAAGCTTTCTTT. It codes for CATSGGGYTEAFF.

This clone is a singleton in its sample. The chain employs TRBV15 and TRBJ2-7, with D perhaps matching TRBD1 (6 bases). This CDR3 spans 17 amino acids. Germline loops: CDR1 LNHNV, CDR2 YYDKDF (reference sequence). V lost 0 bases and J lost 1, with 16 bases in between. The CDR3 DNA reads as TGTGCCACCAGCAGAGAAGGTGGCAGCAGGGGTTCCTACGAGCAGTACTTC. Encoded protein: CATSREGGSRGSYEQYF.

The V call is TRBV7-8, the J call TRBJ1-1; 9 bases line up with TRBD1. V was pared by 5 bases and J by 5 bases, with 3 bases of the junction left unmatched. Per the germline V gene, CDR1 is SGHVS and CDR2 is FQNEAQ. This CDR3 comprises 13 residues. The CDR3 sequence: CASSPGQGTEAFF. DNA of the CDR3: TGTGCCAGCAGCCCGGGACAGGGAACTGAAGCTTTCTTT.

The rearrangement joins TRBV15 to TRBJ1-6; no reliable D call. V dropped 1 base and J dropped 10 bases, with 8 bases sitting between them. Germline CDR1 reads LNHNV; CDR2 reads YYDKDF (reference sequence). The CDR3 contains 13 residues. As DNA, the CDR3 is TGTGCCACCAGCAGAGTTAAGAGCTCACCCCTCCACTTT. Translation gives CATSRVKSSPLHF.

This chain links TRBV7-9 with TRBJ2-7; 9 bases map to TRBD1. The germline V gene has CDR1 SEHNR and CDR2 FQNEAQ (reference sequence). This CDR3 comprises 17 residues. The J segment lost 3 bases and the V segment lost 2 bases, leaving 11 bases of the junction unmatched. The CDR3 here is CASSLTTGQGIGYEQYF. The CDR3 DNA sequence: TGTGCCAGCAGCTTAACTACGGGACAGGGTATAGGCTACGAGCAGTACTTC.

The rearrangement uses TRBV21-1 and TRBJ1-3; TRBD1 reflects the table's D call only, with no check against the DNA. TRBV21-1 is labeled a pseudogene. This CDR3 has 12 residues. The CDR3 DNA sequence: TGTGCCAGCAGCAAATGGCGACAGGAGATATATTTT. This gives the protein CASSKWRQEIYF.

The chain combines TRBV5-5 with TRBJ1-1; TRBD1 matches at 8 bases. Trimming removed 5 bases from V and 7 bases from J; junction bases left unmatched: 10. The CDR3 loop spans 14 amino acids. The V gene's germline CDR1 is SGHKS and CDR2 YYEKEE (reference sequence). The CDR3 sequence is CASRSTTGGREAFF. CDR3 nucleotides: TGTGCCAGCAGGTCGACAACAGGGGGGCGTGAAGCTTTCTTT.

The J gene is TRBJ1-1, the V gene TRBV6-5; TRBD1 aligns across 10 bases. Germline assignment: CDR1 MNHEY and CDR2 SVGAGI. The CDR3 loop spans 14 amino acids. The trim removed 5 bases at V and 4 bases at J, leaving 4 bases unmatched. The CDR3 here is CASSPRDRGTEAFF. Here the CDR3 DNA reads TGTGCCAGCAGTCCCCGGGACAGGGGCACTGAAGCTTTCTTT.

CDR3: CASSLVIAGEYEQYF. In DNA form, the CDR3 reads TGTGCCAGCAGCTTAGTTATAGCGGGGGAATACGAGCAGTACTTC. The rearrangement joins TRBV7-2 to TRBJ2-7, with TRBD2 matching 9 bases. Germline V CDR1 and CDR2: SGHTA, FQGNSA. The CDR3 spans 15 residues. J lost 4 bases, V lost 1 base, and 5 bases had no gene match.

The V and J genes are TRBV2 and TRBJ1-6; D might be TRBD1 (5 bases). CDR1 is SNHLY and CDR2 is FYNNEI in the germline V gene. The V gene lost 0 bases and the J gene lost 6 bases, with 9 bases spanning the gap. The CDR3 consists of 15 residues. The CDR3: CASSEAPGINSPLHF. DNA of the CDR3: TGTGCCAGCAGTGAAGCGCCAGGGATTAATTCACCCCTCCACTTT.

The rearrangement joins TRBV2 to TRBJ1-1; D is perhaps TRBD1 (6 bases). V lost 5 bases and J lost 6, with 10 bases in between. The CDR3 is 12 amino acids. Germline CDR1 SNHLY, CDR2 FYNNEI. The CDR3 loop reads CASSLDSSEAFF. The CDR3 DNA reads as TGTGCCAGCAGTCTGGACAGCTCTGAAGCTTTCTTT.

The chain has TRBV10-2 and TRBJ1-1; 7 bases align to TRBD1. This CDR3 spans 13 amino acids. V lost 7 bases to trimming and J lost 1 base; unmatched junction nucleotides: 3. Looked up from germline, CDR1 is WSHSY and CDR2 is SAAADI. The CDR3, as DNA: TGCGCCAGCACGGGACAGCCGAACACTGAAGCTTTCTTT. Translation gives CASTGQPNTEAFF.

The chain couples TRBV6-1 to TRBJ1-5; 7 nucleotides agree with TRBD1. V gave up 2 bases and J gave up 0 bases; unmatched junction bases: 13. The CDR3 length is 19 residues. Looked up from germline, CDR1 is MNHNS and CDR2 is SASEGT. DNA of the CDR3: TGTGCCAGCAGTGAATCTAAGGAGGCAGGGGGATATAGCAATCAGCCCCAGCATTTT. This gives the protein CASSESKEAGGYSNQPQHF.

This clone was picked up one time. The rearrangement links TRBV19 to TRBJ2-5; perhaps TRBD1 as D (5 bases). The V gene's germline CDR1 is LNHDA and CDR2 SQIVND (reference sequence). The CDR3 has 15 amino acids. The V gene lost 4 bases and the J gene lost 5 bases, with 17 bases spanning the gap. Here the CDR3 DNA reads TGTGCCAGTAGTAGCTACAGTGGGGCGCGGGAGACCCAGTACTTC. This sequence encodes CASSSYSGARETQYF.

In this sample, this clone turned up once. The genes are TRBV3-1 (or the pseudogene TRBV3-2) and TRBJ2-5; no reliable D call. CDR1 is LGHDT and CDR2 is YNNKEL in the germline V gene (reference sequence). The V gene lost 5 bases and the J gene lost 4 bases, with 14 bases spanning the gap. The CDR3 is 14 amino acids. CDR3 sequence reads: CASSFAARGETQYF. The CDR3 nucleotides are TGTGCCAGCAGCTTTGCAGCTAGAGGAGAGACCCAGTACTTC.

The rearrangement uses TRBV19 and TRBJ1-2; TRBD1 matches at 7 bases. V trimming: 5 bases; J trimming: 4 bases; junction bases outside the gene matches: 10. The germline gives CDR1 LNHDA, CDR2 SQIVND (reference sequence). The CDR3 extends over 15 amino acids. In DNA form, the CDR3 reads TGTGCCAGTAGTTCCGGGAGGGGGCGCGGCTATGGCTACACCTTC. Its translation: CASSSGRGRGYGYTF.

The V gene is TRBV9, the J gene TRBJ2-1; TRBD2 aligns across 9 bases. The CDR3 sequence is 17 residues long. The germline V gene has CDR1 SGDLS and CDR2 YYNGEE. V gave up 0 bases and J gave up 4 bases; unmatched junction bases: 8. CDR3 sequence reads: CASSVDIAGAVYNEQFF. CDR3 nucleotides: TGTGCCAGCAGCGTAGACATAGCGGGGGCCGTTTACAATGAGCAGTTCTTC.

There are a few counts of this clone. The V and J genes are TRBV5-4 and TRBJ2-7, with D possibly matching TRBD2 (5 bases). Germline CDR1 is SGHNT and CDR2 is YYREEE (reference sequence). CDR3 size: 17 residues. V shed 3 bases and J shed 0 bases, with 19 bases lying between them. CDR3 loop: CASSSPPRGSSSYEQYF. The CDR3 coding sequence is TGTGCCAGCAGCTCCCCTCCCAGAGGGTCGAGCTCCTACGAGCAGTACTTC. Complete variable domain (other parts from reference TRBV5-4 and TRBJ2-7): ETGVTQSPTHLIKTRGQQVTLRCSSQSGHNTVSWYQQALGQGPQFIFQYYREEENGRGNFPPRFSGLQFPNYSSELNVNALELDDSALYLCASSSPPRGSSSYEQYFGPGTRLTVT.

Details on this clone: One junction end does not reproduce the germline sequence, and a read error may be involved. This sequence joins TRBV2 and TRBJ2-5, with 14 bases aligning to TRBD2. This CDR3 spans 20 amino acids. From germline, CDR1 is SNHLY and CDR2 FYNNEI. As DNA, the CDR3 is TGTGCCAGCAGCGAAGCGGGACTAGCGGGGGCGTTATACTCTGAAGAGACCCAGTACTTC. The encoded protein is CASSEAGLAGALYSEETQYF.

CDR3 loop: CASSRAGTGGTYTQYF. In DNA, the CDR3 is TGTGCCAGCAGCCGTGCCGGGACAGGAGGCACCTATACGCAGTATTTT. This chain joins TRBV7-8 and TRBJ2-3, with 8 bases fitting TRBD1. Germline assignment: CDR1 SGHVS and CDR2 FQNEAQ. Trimming took 5 bases from V and 7 from J; bases not matched to a gene: 14. The CDR3 has 16 residues.

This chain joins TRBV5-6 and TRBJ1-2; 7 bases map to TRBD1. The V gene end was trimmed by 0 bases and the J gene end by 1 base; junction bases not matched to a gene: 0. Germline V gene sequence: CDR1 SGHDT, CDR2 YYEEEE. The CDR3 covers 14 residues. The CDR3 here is CASSLDRGNYGYTF. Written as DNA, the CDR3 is TGTGCCAGCAGCTTGGACAGGGGTAACTATGGCTACACCTTC.